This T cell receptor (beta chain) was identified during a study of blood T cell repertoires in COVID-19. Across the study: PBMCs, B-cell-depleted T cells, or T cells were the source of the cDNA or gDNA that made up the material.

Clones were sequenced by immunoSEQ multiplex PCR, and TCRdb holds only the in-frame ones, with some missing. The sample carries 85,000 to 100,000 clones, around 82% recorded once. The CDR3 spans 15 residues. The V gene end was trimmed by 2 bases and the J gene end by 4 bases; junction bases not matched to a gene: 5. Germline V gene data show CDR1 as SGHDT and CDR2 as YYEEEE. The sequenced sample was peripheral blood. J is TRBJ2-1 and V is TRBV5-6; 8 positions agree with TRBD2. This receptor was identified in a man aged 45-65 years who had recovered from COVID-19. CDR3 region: CASSFTGTRYNEQFF. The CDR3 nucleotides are TGTGCCAGCAGCTTTACCGGGACTAGATACAATGAGCAGTTCTTC.